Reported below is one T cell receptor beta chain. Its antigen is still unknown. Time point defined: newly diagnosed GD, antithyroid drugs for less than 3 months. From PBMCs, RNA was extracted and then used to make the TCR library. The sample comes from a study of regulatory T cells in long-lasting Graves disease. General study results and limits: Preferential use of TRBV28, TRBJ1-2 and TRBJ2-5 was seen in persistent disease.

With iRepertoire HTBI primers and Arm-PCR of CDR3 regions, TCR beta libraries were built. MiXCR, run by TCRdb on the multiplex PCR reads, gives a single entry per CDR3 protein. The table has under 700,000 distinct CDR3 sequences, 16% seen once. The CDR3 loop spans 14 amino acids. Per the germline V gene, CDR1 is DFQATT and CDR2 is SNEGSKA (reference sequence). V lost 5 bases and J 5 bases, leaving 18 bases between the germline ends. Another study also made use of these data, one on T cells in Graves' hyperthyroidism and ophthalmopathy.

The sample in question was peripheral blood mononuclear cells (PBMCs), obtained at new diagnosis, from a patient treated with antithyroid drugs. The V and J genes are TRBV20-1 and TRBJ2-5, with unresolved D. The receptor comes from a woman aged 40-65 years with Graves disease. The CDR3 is CSALLASRQETQYF. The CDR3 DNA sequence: TGCAGTGCTTTGCTTGCCAGCCGCCAGGAGACCCAGTACTTC.